This TCR beta chain came from a study of blood T cell repertoires in COVID-19 (dated by TCRdb to 2019 to 2021). In terms of the full investigation: Collaborator samples came from the United States, Italy and Spain and covered acute and convalescent phases of COVID-19. The material from the prospective study consisted of cDNA or gDNA derived from T cells, B-cell-depleted T cells, or PBMCs. Deeply sampled blood TCRbeta repertoires from subjects exposed to, actively infected with, or recovered from COVID-19 were included in the dataset. The repertoires were released in a freely available public database intended as a resource for research on the immune response to SARS-CoV-2. The samples were drawn from two sources: the first 160 participants of the ongoing ImmuneRACE study, and fewer than 1,500 subjects contributed by 6 global collaborators. The sample metadata nearly always contained a de-identified subject ID, COVID-19 status, age in years and sex. HLA class I and class II types, where available, came from metadata supplied by the sample provider rather than from assay-based typing.

TCRbeta CDR3 regions were amplified from genomic DNA by means of the immunoSEQ Assay, a bias-controlled multiplex PCR. In the original analysis: The number of nucleated cells in each sample was estimated by amplification of reference gene primers within the assay. To quantify the absolute abundance of each unique TCRbeta CDR3 rearrangement, sequence reads were collapsed and filtered. For each sample, productive Simpson clonality was calculated as the square root of Simpson's diversity index across productive rearrangements. TCRdb limited this immuneACCESS table to in-frame rearrangements with V and J called. A share of clones is missing; checked studies link under half to unresolved V genes, and the rest is unexplained. The V and J calls and clone size are taken from that table; D and trimming were inferred from the DNA. This sample holds around 250,000 clones; around 78% were observed only once. Of the sample, over 4.5% falls within the top ten clones.

With respect to this clone: This receptor's antigen is unknown. Base qualities are not recorded, but no much larger clone differs from it by a single base.

Results and caveats for the whole study, not just this receptor: How much clinical and demographic metadata was included differed by source and by participant, and the metadata was provided uncurated.

Spanning cysteine to phenylalanine, the CDR3 consists of 15 amino acids. The kept DNA is CDR3 alone, 45 bases in frame from the first base. Germline trimming: 3 bases from V, 5 bases from J; junction bases outside gene matches: 8. According to the germline V gene, CDR1 reads SGHRS and CDR2 reads YFSETQ. Samples from volunteer blood donors who had recovered from COVID-19 were contributed by a second Seattle source. Each collaborating institution followed its own protocols to collect whole blood in K2EDTA tubes. For TCRbeta analysis, collaborators shipped samples in one of three forms: frozen whole blood, isolated PBMCs, or DNA extracted from either of those sample types.

This receptor was taken from a man aged 55 to 70 who had recovered from COVID-19. Recombination joined TRBV5-1 with TRBJ2-5, and TRBD2 aligns with 9 junction nucleotides. The sample was peripheral blood. The DNA sequence is TGCGCCAGCAGCTCGGGCGGGAGGGCCCAGGAGACCCAGTACTTC. The translation is CASSSGGRAQETQYF.